These T cell receptor beta chains were read from a single sample in a study of low-dose radiotherapy and immunotherapy resistance in tumors. TCRdb ran MiXCR on the reads and lists one entry per CDR3 protein. The data hold 95,000 to 100,000 distinct CDR3 sequences, with 20% to 25% observed a single time. This specimen consisted of PBMCs, obtained after low-dose radiotherapy plus immunotherapy. These receptor sequences come from a male donor with prostate cancer. The CDR3 runs from the conserved cysteine through the conserved F or W. Each record gives: V gene, J gene, clone size, D gene, CDR3 DNA, CDR3 protein. A D gene is named only where the DNA matches it firmly. Clone size is given for some rows only: seen once, a few or many times, or a class if the clone is expanded.

TRBV9	TRBJ2-5	many	-	TGTGCCAGCAGCCCCGGGGAGTACGAGACCCAGTACTTC	CASSPGEYETQYF
TRBV7-9	TRBJ1-4	many	-	TGTGCCAGCAGCTTAGTGACAGCAAATGAAAAACTGTTTTTT	CASSLVTANEKLFF
TRBV19	TRBJ1-6	many	TRBD1	TGTGCCAGTAGTATGGCTGGACAGGGTGATTCACCCCTCCACTTT	CASSMAGQGDSPLHF
TRBV20-1	TRBJ2-5	few	-	TGCAGTGCCCCCCCTCCAGGACTACAAGAGACCCAGTACTTC	CSAPPPGLQETQYF
TRBV5-1	TRBJ2-5	few	-	TGCGCCAGCAGCGATGGGCAAGTCCAAGAGACCCAGTACTTC	CASSDGQVQETQYF
TRBV7-3	TRBJ2-2	many	-	TGTGCCAGCAGTTATACAGGCTTGAACACCGGGGAGCTGTTTTTT	CASSYTGLNTGELFF
TRBV11-1	TRBJ2-3	many	-	TGTGCCAGCAGCCTCCAGTCGACCCGGGATACGCAGTATTTT	CASSLQSTRDTQYF
TRBV11-2	TRBJ2-5	many	-	TGTGCCAGCAGTACCAGTGGGACCCAGTACTTC	CASSTSGTQYF
TRBV29-1	TRBJ2-7	many	-	TGCAGCGTTGTTATTACGGGCGAGCAGTACTTC	CSVVITGEQYF
TRBV15	TRBJ2-1	-	TRBD2	TGTGCCACCAGCAGAGATATCGGGACTAGAGCTTACAATGAGCAGTTCTTC	CATSRDIGTRAYNEQFF
TRBV14	TRBJ1-2	many	-	TGTGCCAGCAGCCCCGGGACCCAAGGGTTTGGCTACACCTTC	CASSPGTQGFGYTF
TRBV3-1	TRBJ1-1	many	-	TGTGCCAGCAGCCAAGGCGGGGGCACTGAAGCTTTCTTT	CASSQGGGTEAFF
TRBV5-1	TRBJ2-7	many	-	TGCGCCAGCAGCTTCTTGGGGGTCTACGAGCAGTACTTC	CASSFLGVYEQYF
TRBV20-1	TRBJ1-5	-	-	TGCAGTGCTAGAGATAAGTTTAACAGACGCAATCAGCCCCAGCATTTT	CSARDKFNRRNQPQHF
TRBV11-1	TRBJ2-7	many	TRBD1	TGTGCCAGCAGCCCGACGAGAGGACAGGGGGCGCGAGAGCAGTACTTC	CASSPTRGQGAREQYF
TRBV20-1	TRBJ2-5	many	-	TGCAGTGCTAGAGAGAGCTTTGGGCCACAAGAGACCCAGTACTTC	CSARESFGPQETQYF
TRBV6-4	TRBJ2-2	-	TRBD2	TGTGCCAGCAGTAGCGGGAGGGACACCGGGGAGCTGTTTTTT	CASSSGRDTGELFF
TRBV5-5	TRBJ2-2	many	TRBD1	TGTGCCAGCAGCCCGGGGACAGGGGTTATCGGGGAGCTGTTTTTT	CASSPGTGVIGELFF
TRBV14	TRBJ2-2	-	-	TGTGCCAGCAGCCCGGCGGGTACCGGGGAGCTGTTTTTT	CASSPAGTGELFF
TRBV19	TRBJ2-1	-	TRBD2	TGTGCCAGTACCGGGACTAGAGGAGTAGAGCAGTTCTTC	CASTGTRGVEQFF
TRBV25-1	TRBJ2-7	many	-	TGTGCCAGCAGTGAATATTCAGGACGCGGATCCTACGAGCAGTACTTC	CASSEYSGRGSYEQYF
TRBV6-2/TRBV6-3	TRBJ1-2	medium-sized	-	TGTGCCAGCAAGGGACTCTCGATGAACTATGGCTACACCTTC	CASKGLSMNYGYTF
TRBV7-2	TRBJ2-1	many	TRBD2	TGTGCCAGCACCCTCCGACTAGCGGGGGTTGTGAGTGAGCAGTTCTTC	CASTLRLAGVVSEQFF
TRBV2	TRBJ1-6	many	-	TGTGCCACCCGGGTCGCTAATTCACCCCTCCACTTT	CATRVANSPLHF
TRBV5-1	TRBJ2-1	many	TRBD2	TGCGCCAGCAGCTTGGCGGGGGGACTAGCGGGGGCCTACAATGAGCAGTTCTTC	CASSLAGGLAGAYNEQFF